This T cell receptor beta chain emerged from a study of T cell repertoires in cytomegalovirus infection. At the level of the study: Public TCR beta signatures marked donors with CMV infection and the matching HLA.

In this sample, this clonotype turned up a few times. Its specificity is not known. Study-level results: CMV-specific TCR beta clonotypes restricted by HLA-C were the ones dominating the ex vivo response. Based on cumulative public TCR beta family frequency, carriers of CMV plus the relevant HLA were identified.

Trimming took off 4 bases at V and 5 bases at J, with 11 bases between the two ends. The length of the CDR3 is 12 residues. Per the germline V gene, CDR1 is SQVTM and CDR2 is ANQGSEA. Each CDR3 protein gets one entry after TCRdb re-called the reads with MiXCR. Of about 920,000 distinct CDR3 sequences in the sample, about 33% are singletons; the top ten hold roughly an eighth. The chain joins TRBV29-1 to TRBJ1-1; D gene unclear. Source: cultured CD8+ T cells from PBMCs, taken from culture after CMV antigen stimulation. The clonotype originates from a human donor in good health (CMV status not recorded). Some clones in this sample may be carry-over from other donors' samples. The CDR3 is CSVVGGNTEAFF. The CDR3 nucleotides read TGCAGCGTTGTAGGCGGAAATACTGAAGCTTTCTTT.